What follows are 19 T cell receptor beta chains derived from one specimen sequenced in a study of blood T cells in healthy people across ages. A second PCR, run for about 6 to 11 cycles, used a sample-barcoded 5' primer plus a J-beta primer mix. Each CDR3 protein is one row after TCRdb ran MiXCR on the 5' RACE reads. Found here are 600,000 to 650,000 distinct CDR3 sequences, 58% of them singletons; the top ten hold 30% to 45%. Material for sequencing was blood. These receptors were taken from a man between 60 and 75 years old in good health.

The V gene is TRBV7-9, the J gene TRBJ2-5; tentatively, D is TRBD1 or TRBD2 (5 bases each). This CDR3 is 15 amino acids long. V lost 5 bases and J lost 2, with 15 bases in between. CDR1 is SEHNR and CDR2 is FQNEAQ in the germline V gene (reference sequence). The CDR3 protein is CASSPRLGEQETQYF. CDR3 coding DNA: TGTGCCAGCAGCCCGCGTTTGGGGGAGCAAGAGACCCAGTACTTC.

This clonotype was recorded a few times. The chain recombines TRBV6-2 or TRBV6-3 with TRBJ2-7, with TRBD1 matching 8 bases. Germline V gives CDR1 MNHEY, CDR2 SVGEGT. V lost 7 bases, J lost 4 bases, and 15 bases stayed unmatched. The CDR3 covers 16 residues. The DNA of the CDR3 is TGTGCCAGCACCAGAACCCCAGGGGGCCGTCTATACGAGCAGTACTTC. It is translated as CASTRTPGGRLYEQYF.

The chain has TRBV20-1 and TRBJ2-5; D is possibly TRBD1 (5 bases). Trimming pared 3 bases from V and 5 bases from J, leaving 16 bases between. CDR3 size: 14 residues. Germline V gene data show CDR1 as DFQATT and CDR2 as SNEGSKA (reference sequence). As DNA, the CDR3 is TGCAGTGCTAGGACGCCGCTTTCAGGGGAGACCCAGTACTTC. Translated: CSARTPLSGETQYF.

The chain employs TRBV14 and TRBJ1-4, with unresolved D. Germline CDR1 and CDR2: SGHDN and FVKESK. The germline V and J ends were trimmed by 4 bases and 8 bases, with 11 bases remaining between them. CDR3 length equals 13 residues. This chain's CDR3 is CASSRGRREKLFF. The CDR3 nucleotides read TGTGCCAGCAGCCGCGGGAGAAGGGAAAAACTGTTTTTT.

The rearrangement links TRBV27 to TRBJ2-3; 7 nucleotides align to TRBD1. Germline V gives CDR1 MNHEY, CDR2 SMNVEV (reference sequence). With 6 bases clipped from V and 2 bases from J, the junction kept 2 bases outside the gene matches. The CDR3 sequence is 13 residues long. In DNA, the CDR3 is TGTGCCAGCAGAGGGACAGCCACAGATACGCAGTATTTT. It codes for CASRGTATDTQYF.

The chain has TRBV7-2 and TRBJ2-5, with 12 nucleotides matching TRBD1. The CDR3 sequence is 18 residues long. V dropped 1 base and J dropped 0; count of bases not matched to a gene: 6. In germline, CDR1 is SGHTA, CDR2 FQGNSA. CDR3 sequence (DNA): TGTGCCAGCAGCTTAGTGGGACAGGGGGCACCCCACCAAGAGACCCAGTACTTC. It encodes CASSLVGQGAPHQETQYF.

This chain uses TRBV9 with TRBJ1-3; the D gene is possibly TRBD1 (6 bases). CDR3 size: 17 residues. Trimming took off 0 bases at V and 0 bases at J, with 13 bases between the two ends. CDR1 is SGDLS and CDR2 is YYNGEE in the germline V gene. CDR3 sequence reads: CASSVGGGGGSGNTIYF. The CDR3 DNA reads TGTGCCAGCAGCGTAGGTGGCGGGGGCGGCTCTGGAAACACCATATATTTT.

Here the CDR3 DNA reads TGCAGTGCTAGAGATGACGGGGGGGCCCCCATTCAGTACTTC. Translated, it gives CSARDDGGAPIQYF. V and J are TRBV20-1 and TRBJ2-4; 8 bases match TRBD2. The CDR3 totals 14 residues. The trim removed 0 bases at V and 9 bases at J, leaving 7 bases unmatched. The germline CDR1 and CDR2 sequences are DFQATT and SNEGSKA (reference sequence).

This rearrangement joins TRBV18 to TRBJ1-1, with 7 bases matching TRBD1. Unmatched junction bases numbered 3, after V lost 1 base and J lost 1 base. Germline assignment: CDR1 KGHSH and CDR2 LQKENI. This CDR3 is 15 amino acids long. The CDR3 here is CASSPLGQRNTEAFF. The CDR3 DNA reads TGTGCCAGCTCACCACTGGGACAGAGGAACACTGAAGCTTTCTTT.

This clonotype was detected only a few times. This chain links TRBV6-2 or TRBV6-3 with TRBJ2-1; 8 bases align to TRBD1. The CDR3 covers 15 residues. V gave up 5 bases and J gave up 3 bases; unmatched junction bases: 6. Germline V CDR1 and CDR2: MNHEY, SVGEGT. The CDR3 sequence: CASSPQGAVYNEQFF. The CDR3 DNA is TGTGCCAGCAGTCCCCAGGGGGCTGTCTACAATGAGCAGTTCTTC.

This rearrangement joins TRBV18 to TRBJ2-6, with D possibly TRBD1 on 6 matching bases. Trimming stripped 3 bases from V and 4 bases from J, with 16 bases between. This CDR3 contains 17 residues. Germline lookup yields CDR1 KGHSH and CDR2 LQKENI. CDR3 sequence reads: CASSPSYSGVGANVLTF. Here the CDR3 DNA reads TGTGCCAGCTCACCCTCATATTCAGGGGTGGGGGCCAACGTCCTGACTTTC.

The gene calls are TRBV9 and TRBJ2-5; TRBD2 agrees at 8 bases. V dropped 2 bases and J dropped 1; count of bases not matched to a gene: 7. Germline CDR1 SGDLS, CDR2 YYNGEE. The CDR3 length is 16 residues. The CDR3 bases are TGTGCCAGCAGCGTTCGAGGACTAGCAGTCCAAGAGACCCAGTACTTC. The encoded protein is CASSVRGLAVQETQYF.

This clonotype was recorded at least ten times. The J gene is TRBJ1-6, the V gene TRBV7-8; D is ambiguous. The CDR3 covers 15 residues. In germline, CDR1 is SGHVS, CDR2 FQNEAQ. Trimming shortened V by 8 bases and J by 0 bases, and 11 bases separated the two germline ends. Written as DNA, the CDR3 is TGTGCCAGCGTATCGGGAAGCTCCTATAATTCACCCCTCCACTTT. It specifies CASVSGSSYNSPLHF.

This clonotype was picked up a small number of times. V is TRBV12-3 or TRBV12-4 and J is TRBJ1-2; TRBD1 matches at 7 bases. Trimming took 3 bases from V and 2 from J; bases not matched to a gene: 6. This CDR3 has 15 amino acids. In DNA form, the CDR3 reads TGTGCCAGCAGTTTTGACCCGACAGGGAACTATGGCTACACCTTC. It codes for CASSFDPTGNYGYTF.

The chain's CDR3 is CSAWPLAKNIQYF. CDR3 coding DNA: TGCAGTGCTTGGCCCTTAGCCAAAAACATTCAGTACTTC. The V call is TRBV20-1, the J call TRBJ2-4; D remains ambiguous. Trimming pared 5 bases from V and 0 bases from J, leaving 8 bases between. The V gene's germline CDR1 is DFQATT and CDR2 SNEGSKA (reference sequence). CDR3 length: 13 amino acids.

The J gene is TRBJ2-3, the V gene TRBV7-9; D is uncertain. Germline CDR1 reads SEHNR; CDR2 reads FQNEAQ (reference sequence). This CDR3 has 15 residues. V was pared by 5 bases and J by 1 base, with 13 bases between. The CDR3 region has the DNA TGTGCCAGCAGCCCCCGGAGTTTGGGCACAGATACGCAGTATTTT. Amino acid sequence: CASSPRSLGTDTQYF.

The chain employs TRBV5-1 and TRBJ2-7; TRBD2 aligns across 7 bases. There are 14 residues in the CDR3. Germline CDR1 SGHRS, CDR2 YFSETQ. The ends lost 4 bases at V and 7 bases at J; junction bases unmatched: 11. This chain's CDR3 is CASSRLARRNEQYF. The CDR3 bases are TGCGCCAGCAGCAGACTAGCCCGTAGGAATGAGCAGTACTTC. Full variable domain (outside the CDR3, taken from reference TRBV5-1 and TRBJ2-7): KAGVTQTPRYLIKTRGQQVTLSCSPISGHRSVSWYQQTPGQGLQFLFEYFSETQRNKGNFPGRFSGRQFSNSRSEMNVSTLELGDSALYLCASSRLARRNEQYFGPGTRLTVT.

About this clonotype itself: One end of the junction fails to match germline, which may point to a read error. The DNA of the CDR3 is TGTGCCAGCAGCTTGAGGGGTTCAGGGGCCACCGTCCTGACTTTC. This encodes CASSLRGSGATVLTF. V is TRBV7-9 and J is TRBJ2-6, with D possibly TRBD1 on 6 matching bases. Germline V gene data show CDR1 as SEHNR and CDR2 as FQNEAQ (reference sequence). CDR3 length: 15 residues. Drawing the rest from reference TRBV7-9 and TRBJ2-6, the complete variable domain is DTGVSQNPRHKITKRGQNVTFRCDPISEHNRLYWYRQTLGQGPEFLTYFQNEAQLEKSRLLSDRFSAERPKGSFSTLEIQRTEQGDSAMYLCASSLRGSGATVLTFGAGSRLTVL.

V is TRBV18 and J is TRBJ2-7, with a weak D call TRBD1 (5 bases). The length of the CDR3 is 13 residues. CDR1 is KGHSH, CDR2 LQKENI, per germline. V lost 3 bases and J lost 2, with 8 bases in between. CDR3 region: CASSPSRAYEQYF. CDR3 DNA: TGTGCCAGCTCACCTTCCAGGGCCTACGAGCAGTACTTC. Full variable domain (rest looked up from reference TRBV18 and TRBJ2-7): NAGVMQNPRHLVRRRGQEARLRCSPMKGHSHVYWYRQLPEEGLKFMVYLQKENIIDESGMPKERFSAEFPKEGPSILRIQQVVRGDSAAYFCASSPSRAYEQYFGPGTRLTVT.